This T cell receptor beta chain was retrieved from a study of blood T cell repertoires in COVID-19. Sequencing used immunoSEQ multiplex PCR; TCRdb keeps in-frame clones, though not all of them. The sample contains a few hundred thousand clones, more than 80% of which appear only once. The CDR3 has 14 residues. CDR1 is SNHLY, CDR2 FYNNEI, per germline. V shed 5 bases and J 4 bases; nucleotides not matched to a gene: 5. The TCR comes from a man aged 35 to 55 with acute or convalescent COVID-19. The gene calls are TRBV2 and TRBJ1-2; 9 bases map to TRBD1. The specimen was peripheral blood. This CDR3 is CASSYRGQGYGYTF. CDR3 sequence (DNA): TGTGCCAGCAGTTACAGGGGGCAAGGCTATGGCTACACCTTC. The entire variable domain, with the rest obtained from reference TRBV2 and TRBJ1-2, is as follows: EPEVTQTPSHQVTQMGQEVILRCVPISNHLYFYWYRQILGQKVEFLVSFYNNEISEKSEIFDDQFSVERPDGSNFTLKIRSTKLEDSAMYFCASSYRGQGYGYTFGSGTRLTVV.